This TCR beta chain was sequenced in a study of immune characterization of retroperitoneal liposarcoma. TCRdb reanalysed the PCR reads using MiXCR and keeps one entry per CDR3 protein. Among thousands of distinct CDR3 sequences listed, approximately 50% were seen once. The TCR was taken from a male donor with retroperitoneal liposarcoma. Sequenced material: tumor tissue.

CDR3 DNA: TGTGCCAGCAGTTTAGAGGGTAATGAAAAACTGTTTTTT. It encodes CASSLEGNEKLFF. The J gene is TRBJ1-4, the V gene TRBV12-3 or TRBV12-4; no clear D gene. Trimming removed 1 base at V and 4 bases at J, with 4 bases between. The CDR3 has 13 amino acids.